This is a list of T cell receptor beta chains from one sample in a study of cytomegalovirus exposure and HLA in healthy donors. The table came from immunoSEQ multiplex PCR; TCRdb's copy has only in-frame clones and leaves some out. The sample contains fewer than 200,000 clones, about nine tenths of which appear only once. Material for sequencing was PBMCs. The source is a boy younger than 10 in good health and CMV-seronegative. Both conserved end residues are part of each CDR3. Each record gives: J gene, D gene, clone size, V gene, CDR3 DNA, CDR3 protein. The D gene is left open where the match is weak. Size values are once, few and many counts, or a class for expanded clones, and some rows have none.

J: TRBJ2-3
D: -
size: -
V: TRBV6-1
DNA: TGTGCCAGCAGTGAATCGGCGGAAATCTTCACAGATACGCAGTATTTT
CDR3: CASSESAEIFTDTQYF

J: TRBJ2-5
D: -
size: -
V: TRBV15
DNA: TGTGCCACCAGCAGAGCAAAAGAGACCCAGTACTTC
CDR3: CATSRAKETQYF

J: TRBJ2-2
D: TRBD2
size: -
V: TRBV4-2
DNA: TGTGCCAGCAGCCAAGCCCTAGCGGACACCGGGGAGCTGTTTTTT
CDR3: CASSQALADTGELFF

J: TRBJ2-5
D: -
size: -
V: TRBV5-4
DNA: TGTGCCAGCAGCCGGGACACCCAAGAGACCCAGTACTTC
CDR3: CASSRDTQETQYF

J: TRBJ2-3
D: TRBD2
size: -
V: TRBV28
DNA: TGTGCCAGCAGTTTAGATCGTTTTCGGGAGACTAGCGGGAGAATGGATACGCAGTATTTT
CDR3: CASSLDRFRETSGRMDTQYF

J: TRBJ1-1
D: TRBD1
size: -
V: TRBV5-8
DNA: TGTGCCAGCAGCTGGACAGGCTGGGGCACTGAAGCTTTCTTT
CDR3: CASSWTGWGTEAFF

J: TRBJ1-2
D: -
size: -
V: TRBV29-1
DNA: TGCAGCGGTTGGACGGGGGACTATGGCTACACCTTC
CDR3: CSGWTGDYGYTF

J: TRBJ2-1
D: -
size: -
V: TRBV7-9
DNA: TGTGCCAGCGGGGAGTGGGACAATGAGCAGTTCTTC
CDR3: CASGEWDNEQFF

J: TRBJ2-3
D: -
size: -
V: TRBV7-2
DNA: TGTGCCAGCAGCTTTCGAGACACAGATACGCAGTATTTT
CDR3: CASSFRDTDTQYF

J: TRBJ2-2
D: TRBD1
size: -
V: TRBV7-2
DNA: TGTGCCAGTGCAACAGGGGTCACCGGGGAGCTGTTTTTT
CDR3: CASATGVTGELFF

J: TRBJ2-7
D: -
size: -
V: TRBV6-1
DNA: TGTGCCAGCAGTATTACTAGATACGAGCAGTACTTC
CDR3: CASSITRYEQYF

J: TRBJ1-4
D: -
size: -
V: TRBV15
DNA: TGTGCCACGCGCGAGCGGGGGGCAGGAGAAAAACTGTTTTTT
CDR3: CATRERGAGEKLFF

J: TRBJ1-5
D: TRBD1
size: few
V: TRBV10-3
DNA: TGTGCCATCAGTGAACCGGGACAGGGCGGCCAGCCCCAGCATTTT
CDR3: CAISEPGQGGQPQHF

J: TRBJ1-4
D: TRBD1
size: -
V: TRBV6-1
DNA: TGTGCCAGCAGCGTCGGACAGGGAGGGAATGAAAAACTGTTTTTT
CDR3: CASSVGQGGNEKLFF

J: TRBJ2-3
D: TRBD1
size: -
V: TRBV9
DNA: TGTGCCAGCGCACGGGGGGACAGGGATAGCACAGATACGCAGTATTTT
CDR3: CASARGDRDSTDTQYF

J: TRBJ2-1
D: TRBD2
size: -
V: TRBV5-1
DNA: TGCGCCAGCAGCCCCCCATCTAGCGGGAGTCAGCATGAGCAGTTCTTC
CDR3: CASSPPSSGSQHEQFF

J: TRBJ2-1
D: -
size: -
V: TRBV28
DNA: TGTGCCAGCAGTTTACAGCGGCCCTACAATGAGCAGTTCTTC
CDR3: CASSLQRPYNEQFF

J: TRBJ1-1
D: -
size: -
V: TRBV6-5
DNA: TGTGCCAGCACGATCAAATCGGGACATGAAGCTTTCTTT
CDR3: CASTIKSGHEAFF

J: TRBJ1-5
D: TRBD1
size: -
V: TRBV19
DNA: TGTGCCAGTAGTCTAAAACGGACAGGAATTAATCAGCCCCAGCATTTT
CDR3: CASSLKRTGINQPQHF

J: TRBJ2-1
D: TRBD2
size: -
V: TRBV6-5
DNA: TGTGCCAGCACCCCAAGCGGGAATAACAATGAGCAGTTCTTC
CDR3: CASTPSGNNNEQFF

J: TRBJ2-2
D: TRBD2
size: -
V: TRBV30
DNA: TGTGCCTGGAGTCCACGATGGACTAGGAACACCGGGGAGCTGTTTTTT
CDR3: CAWSPRWTRNTGELFF

J: TRBJ2-7
D: TRBD1
size: -
V: TRBV5-5
DNA: TGTGCCAGCAGCAGCAGACAGGGGGCCTACGAGCAGTACTTC
CDR3: CASSSRQGAYEQYF

J: TRBJ2-1
D: -
size: -
V: TRBV6-1
DNA: TGTGCCAGCAGCGAACGGACTATCGAGCAGTTCTTC
CDR3: CASSERTIEQFF

J: TRBJ2-2
D: TRBD2
size: -
V: TRBV4-2
DNA: TGTGCCAGCAGCCAAGAGGTTAGCGGGGGGCCGAACACCGGGGAGCTGTTTTTT
CDR3: CASSQEVSGGPNTGELFF

J: TRBJ2-2
D: TRBD1
size: few
V: TRBV27
DNA: TGTGCCAGCAGTCCCGCACTGGACAGGGCGAACACCGGGGAGCTGTTTTTT
CDR3: CASSPALDRANTGELFF

J: TRBJ1-5
D: -
size: -
V: TRBV6-1
DNA: TGTGCCAGCAGTCCCCTACCCGATAGCAATCAGCCCCAGCATTTT
CDR3: CASSPLPDSNQPQHF